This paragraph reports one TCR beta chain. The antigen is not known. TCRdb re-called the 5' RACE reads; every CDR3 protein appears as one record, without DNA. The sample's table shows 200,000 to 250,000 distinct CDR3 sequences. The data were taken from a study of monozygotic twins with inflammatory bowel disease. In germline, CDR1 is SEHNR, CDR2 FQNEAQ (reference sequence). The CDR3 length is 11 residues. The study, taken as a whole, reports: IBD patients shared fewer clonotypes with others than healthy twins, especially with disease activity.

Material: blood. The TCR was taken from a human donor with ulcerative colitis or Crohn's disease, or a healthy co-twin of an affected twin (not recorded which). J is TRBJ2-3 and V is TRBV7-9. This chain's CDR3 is CASSISDTQYF.